This is a list of T cell receptor beta chains from one sample in a study of cytomegalovirus exposure and HLA in healthy donors. TCRdb's table, derived via immunoSEQ multiplex PCR, lists solely in-frame clones and lacks some. The sample carries about 160,000 clones, around 83% recorded once. Sequencing input: PBMCs. Receptors originate from a male donor in good health and CMV-seropositive. Each CDR3 is given with its conserved first and last residue. A D gene is named only where the DNA matches it firmly. For some rows the clone size is stated as once, few or many, or as a class when expanded; others skip it.

V gene: TRBV18
clone size: -
D gene: TRBD1
J gene: TRBJ1-2
CDR3 protein: CASSPRDSPSYYGYTF
CDR3 DNA: TGTGCCAGCTCACCAAGGGACAGCCCTTCCTACTATGGCTACACCTTC

V gene: TRBV27
clone size: -
D gene: TRBD1
J gene: TRBJ1-2
CDR3 protein: CASSLSRQGLYGYTF
CDR3 DNA: TGTGCCAGCAGTTTATCTCGACAGGGCCTCTATGGCTACACCTTC

V gene: TRBV18
clone size: -
D gene: TRBD1
J gene: TRBJ1-5
CDR3 protein: CASSEDRGGVQPQHF
CDR3 DNA: TGTGCCAGCTCGGAGGACAGGGGAGGCGTTCAGCCCCAGCATTTT

V gene: TRBV10-3
clone size: once
D gene: TRBD1
J gene: TRBJ2-5
CDR3 protein: CAISDPTGGQETQYF
CDR3 DNA: TGTGCCATCAGTGACCCGACAGGGGGGCAAGAGACCCAGTACTTC

V gene: TRBV14
clone size: -
D gene: -
J gene: TRBJ1-1
CDR3 protein: CASSSGGRDTEAFF
CDR3 DNA: TGTGCCAGCAGCAGCGGGGGCCGGGACACTGAAGCTTTCTTT

V gene: TRBV2
clone size: -
D gene: TRBD2
J gene: TRBJ2-2
CDR3 protein: CASLRLAATGELFF
CDR3 DNA: TGTGCCAGCCTCAGGCTAGCGGCGACCGGGGAGCTGTTTTTT

V gene: TRBV6-4
clone size: -
D gene: -
J gene: TRBJ2-2
CDR3 protein: CASSERGDNTGELFF
CDR3 DNA: TGTGCCAGCAGTGAGCGCGGAGACAACACCGGGGAGCTGTTTTTT

V gene: TRBV7-2
clone size: once
D gene: -
J gene: TRBJ2-6
CDR3 protein: CASSLALGASSGANVLTF
CDR3 DNA: TGTGCCAGCAGCTTAGCGTTAGGGGCAAGCTCTGGGGCCAACGTCCTGACTTTC

V gene: TRBV25-1
clone size: -
D gene: -
J gene: TRBJ1-1
CDR3 protein: CASIRNTEAFF
CDR3 DNA: TGTGCCAGCATTAGGAACACTGAAGCTTTCTTT

V gene: TRBV5-5
clone size: few
D gene: TRBD1
J gene: TRBJ2-6
CDR3 protein: CASSTIRDRKLFGANVLTF
CDR3 DNA: TGTGCCAGCAGCACCATCCGGGACAGGAAGTTGTTTGGGGCCAACGTCCTGACTTTC

V gene: TRBV6-5
clone size: -
D gene: TRBD2
J gene: TRBJ2-7
CDR3 protein: CASSYAEPGLAYEQYF
CDR3 DNA: TGTGCCAGCAGTTACGCCGAGCCGGGACTAGCCTACGAGCAGTACTTC

V gene: TRBV6-6
clone size: -
D gene: -
J gene: TRBJ2-5
CDR3 protein: CASTLDSQETQYF
CDR3 DNA: TGTGCCAGCACCCTAGACAGTCAAGAGACCCAGTACTTC

V gene: TRBV27
clone size: -
D gene: -
J gene: TRBJ2-7
CDR3 protein: CASSPQEGGYEQYF
CDR3 DNA: TGTGCCAGCAGTCCCCAGGAGGGTGGTTACGAGCAGTACTTC

V gene: TRBV4-3
clone size: -
D gene: -
J gene: TRBJ2-1
CDR3 protein: CASSQEEGSYNEQFF
CDR3 DNA: TGCGCCAGCAGCCAAGAGGAGGGGTCCTACAATGAGCAGTTCTTC

V gene: TRBV11-2
clone size: once
D gene: -
J gene: TRBJ1-2
CDR3 protein: CASSPKGVGYTF
CDR3 DNA: TGTGCCAGCAGCCCAAAGGGGGTCGGCTACACCTTC

V gene: TRBV10-3
clone size: -
D gene: TRBD2
J gene: TRBJ2-7
CDR3 protein: CAIGRGAGYEQYF
CDR3 DNA: TGTGCCATCGGTAGGGGAGCGGGGTACGAGCAGTACTTC

V gene: TRBV6-1
clone size: once
D gene: TRBD1
J gene: TRBJ1-6
CDR3 protein: CASSNPGQGNSPLHF
CDR3 DNA: TGTGCCAGCAGTAATCCGGGACAGGGGAATTCACCCCTCCACTTT

V gene: TRBV12-5
clone size: -
D gene: TRBD2
J gene: TRBJ2-3
CDR3 protein: CASGLGLAVGTDTQYF
CDR3 DNA: TGTGCTAGTGGCCTCGGACTAGCCGTCGGCACAGATACGCAGTATTTT

V gene: TRBV27
clone size: once
D gene: -
J gene: TRBJ1-1
CDR3 protein: CASSLSTGMNTEAFF
CDR3 DNA: TGTGCCAGCAGTTTATCGACAGGTATGAACACTGAAGCTTTCTTT

V gene: TRBV6-1
clone size: -
D gene: TRBD1
J gene: TRBJ2-7
CDR3 protein: CASTPGTATSYEQYF
CDR3 DNA: TGTGCCAGCACCCCAGGGACAGCGACCTCCTACGAGCAGTACTTC

V gene: TRBV27
clone size: -
D gene: TRBD2
J gene: TRBJ2-7
CDR3 protein: CASSFRAGSTLAEQYF
CDR3 DNA: TGTGCCAGCAGTTTCCGAGCGGGAAGCACGCTGGCCGAGCAGTACTTC

V gene: TRBV9
clone size: -
D gene: -
J gene: TRBJ2-3
CDR3 protein: CASSVAGQGWTDTQYF
CDR3 DNA: TGTGCCAGCAGCGTAGCTGGGCAGGGTTGGACAGATACGCAGTATTTT

V gene: TRBV6-5
clone size: -
D gene: -
J gene: TRBJ2-7
CDR3 protein: CASNHRDSSGEQYF
CDR3 DNA: TGTGCCAGCAACCACCGGGACTCCTCGGGGGAGCAGTACTTC

V gene: TRBV7-9
clone size: -
D gene: TRBD1
J gene: TRBJ2-7
CDR3 protein: CASSTYWDRGNYEQYF
CDR3 DNA: TGTGCCAGCAGCACGTACTGGGACAGGGGCAATTACGAGCAGTACTTC

V gene: TRBV7-9
clone size: once
D gene: -
J gene: TRBJ2-1
CDR3 protein: CASSFRDYNEQFF
CDR3 DNA: TGTGCCAGCAGCTTCCGGGACTACAATGAGCAGTTCTTC

V gene: TRBV7-2
clone size: -
D gene: TRBD2
J gene: TRBJ2-1
CDR3 protein: CASSRSGSSYNEQFF
CDR3 DNA: TGTGCCAGCAGCCGTAGCGGGAGCTCCTACAATGAGCAGTTCTTC

V gene: TRBV30
clone size: -
D gene: -
J gene: TRBJ1-5
CDR3 protein: CAWSGLQGDQPQHF
CDR3 DNA: TGTGCCTGGAGTGGCCTCCAGGGCGATCAGCCCCAGCATTTT

V gene: TRBV7-5
clone size: -
D gene: -
J gene: TRBJ2-2
CDR3 protein: CVRSPYGQGNTGELFF
CDR3 DNA: TGTGTCAGAAGCCCCTACGGGCAGGGGAACACCGGGGAGCTGTTTTTT

V gene: TRBV10-1
clone size: once
D gene: TRBD1
J gene: TRBJ2-2
CDR3 protein: CASRDRGSTGELFF
CDR3 DNA: TGCGCCAGCCGGGACAGGGGTTCCACCGGGGAGCTGTTTTTT

V gene: TRBV5-1
clone size: -
D gene: TRBD1
J gene: TRBJ2-2
CDR3 protein: CASLYDRGHTGELFF
CDR3 DNA: TGCGCCAGCCTATATGACAGGGGACACACCGGGGAGCTGTTTTTT

V gene: TRBV5-4
clone size: few
D gene: TRBD1
J gene: TRBJ1-3
CDR3 protein: CASSRDRGLGNTIYF
CDR3 DNA: TGTGCCAGCAGCCGGGACAGGGGGCTTGGAAACACCATATATTTT

V gene: TRBV7-2
clone size: -
D gene: -
J gene: TRBJ2-5
CDR3 protein: CASSIQGQTQYF
CDR3 DNA: TGTGCCAGCAGCATCCAGGGTCAGACCCAGTACTTC

V gene: TRBV30
clone size: -
D gene: TRBD1
J gene: TRBJ2-7
CDR3 protein: CAWSFGTGAFYEQYF
CDR3 DNA: TGTGCCTGGAGTTTCGGGACAGGGGCTTTCTACGAGCAGTACTTC

V gene: TRBV13
clone size: -
D gene: TRBD2
J gene: TRBJ2-5
CDR3 protein: CASSLREGQETQYF
CDR3 DNA: TGTGCCAGCAGCCTCCGGGAGGGCCAAGAGACCCAGTACTTC

V gene: TRBV7-2
clone size: -
D gene: -
J gene: TRBJ2-5
CDR3 protein: CASSYGETQYF
CDR3 DNA: TGTGCCAGCAGCTACGGGGAGACCCAGTACTTC

V gene: TRBV11-2
clone size: -
D gene: -
J gene: TRBJ1-2
CDR3 protein: CASSADRSYGYTF
CDR3 DNA: TGTGCCAGCAGCGCCGACAGGAGCTATGGCTACACCTTC

V gene: TRBV20-1
clone size: -
D gene: -
J gene: TRBJ1-2
CDR3 protein: CSASIYGYTF
CDR3 DNA: TGCAGTGCTAGTATCTATGGCTACACCTTC

V gene: TRBV12-5
clone size: -
D gene: TRBD2
J gene: TRBJ2-1
CDR3 protein: CASEGGRLRNEQFF
CDR3 DNA: TGTGCTAGTGAAGGCGGGAGGTTGCGTAATGAGCAGTTCTTC

V gene: TRBV5-5
clone size: few
D gene: TRBD1
J gene: TRBJ2-7
CDR3 protein: CASSLEGAYEQYF
CDR3 DNA: TGTGCCAGCAGCTTGGAGGGGGCTTACGAGCAGTACTTC

V gene: TRBV6-5
clone size: -
D gene: TRBD2
J gene: TRBJ2-7
CDR3 protein: CASRTSASSYEQYF
CDR3 DNA: TGTGCCAGCAGGACTAGCGCCAGCTCCTACGAGCAGTACTTC